The present entry profiles one T cell receptor (beta chain) with its context. Its antigen is still unknown. No per-base quality is available; no much larger clone lies one base away. There are 14 amino acids in the CDR3, from cysteine to phenylalanine inclusive. The retained sequence is limited to the CDR3, 42 bases, with the frame set at the first base. CDR1 is given as GTSNPN and CDR2 as SVGIG, both from the germline V gene (reference sequence). Trimming leaves V shorter by 7 bases and J shorter by 4 bases, with the junction holding 9 bases beyond the gene matches. The cohort was made up of around 720 healthy bone marrow donors. All cohort members were sampled while nominally healthy, although unrecorded immune exposures were likely present. The donor tested CMV seropositive, placing the donor among the 289 seropositive members of the cohort. A peripheral blood sample was provided by each donor, and peripheral blood mononuclear cells were used for TCR beta sequencing. The Qiagen DNeasy Blood Extraction Kit was used to extract genomic DNA from the blood cell samples.

The data stem from a study of cytomegalovirus exposure and HLA in healthy donors (dated 2017 in TCRdb). About the study as a whole: In an earlier analysis of about 560 of the donors, approximately 260 Gb of sequence data and approximately 100 million unique TCR beta sequences from 150 million to 200 million T cells were reported. In an earlier analysis of 587 of the donors, high-throughput TCR beta sequencing was used to judge whether each TCR beta V gene segment behaved as functional or pseudogenic. Besides the first cohort of 550 to 750 subjects, a separate validation cohort made up of 95 to 150 different subjects was used. To predict cytomegalovirus infection status, the study combined high-throughput TCR immunosequencing, statistical association of individual TCRs with disease status, and machine learning. About 300 gigabases of sequencing data and around 80 million unique TCR sequences made up an early release that covered some 640 HLA-typed donors. The study used immunosequencing to profile the T cell repertoires of approximately 690 subjects and linked those repertoires to cytomegalovirus serostatus. Among some 410 genotyped donors of the cohort, an average of about 240,000 unique TCR beta nucleotide sequences were sequenced per donor, about a sixth of them non-productive. Donor age, sex, ethnicity and CMV serostatus were compiled alongside the repertoire data. HLA typing covered class I and class II loci at four-digit resolution. The number of donors typed differed by locus, with about 620-630 for A, B, C, DRB1 and DQB1, more than 500 for DQA1, over 600 for DPA1, and around 430 for DPB1. The study was designed to test whether signatures of past pathogen exposure could be identified by cataloging public T cell receptors. In a later genetic analysis, genome-wide SNP genotypes for 398 of the 666 donors were used, and that subset was treated as a discovery cohort. Rather than drawing on any new phenotypic data, the later analysis identified candidate immune exposures from TCR beta sequences and the way those sequences occurred across donors. Every discovery cohort repertoire had been produced on one sequencing platform. In a later analysis, previously published TCR beta repertoires from 670 or so donors were re-analyzed and high-resolution HLA genotyping was added so that TCR occurrence patterns could be studied. About five DR-DQ haplotypes were treated as single units for association and clustering because of strong linkage in the cohort. Among the approximately 420 genotyped donors, around 81% belonged to the genetic ancestry cluster associated with self-reported Caucasian donors. Findings and caveats that apply to the study as a whole: Most TCR sequences were observed very rarely across donors, whereas some public TCRs were present in many individuals. In a later analysis, 15,000 to 20,000 TCR beta sequences were associated with specific HLA alleles at a false discovery rate of 0.05. A later analysis found that HLA-associated TCR beta chains were more clonally expanded and had lower generation probabilities than equally common non-associated chains. Because HLA typing was missing for some donors at each locus, association tests included only the typed subset. Immune exposure information for the cohort was limited to CMV serostatus. Most CMV-associated TCR beta chains appeared to be HLA-restricted in a later analysis, and the HLA associations seemed to be driven largely by CMV exposure. Some IMGT-functional V segments, including TRBV6-2 and TRBV6-3, could not be distinguished by the 87-base-pair reads and were therefore excluded. An association between a missense DCLRE1C variant and V-gene and J-gene trimming of TCR beta chains was found in a later genetic analysis and replicated in an independent cohort. The presence/absence analyses assumed that sequencing depth was roughly uniform across donors, and that assumption may not be true. In the study, around 160 TCR beta chains were listed as associated with cytomegalovirus. When HLA alleles, especially DR and DQ, strongly co-occurred, attributing TCR associations to individual alleles was difficult. The earlier analysis of 587 of the donors excluded 15 to 20 rarely observed V segments, including chromosome 9 orphons, because counts were too low. An earlier analysis of approximately 590 of the donors showed that most TCR beta V segments appeared in productive rearrangements either about 90% or about 30% of the time, which broadly matched IMGT annotations. Compared with the roughly 670-donor mean, donors in an Asian-associated ancestry cluster had fewer N-insertions in productive TCRs, according to a later genetic analysis. It was suggested by the authors that the approach could potentially be generalized to other disease states and immunological phenotypes. In a later analysis, the rate of TCR association differed among HLA loci, with DRB1 alleles having the most associated TCRs and HLA-C alleles having the fewest. A cluster of highly shared sequence variants was judged likely to represent a technical artifact of the sequencing pipeline. Linkage disequilibrium might explain the correlated functional status among segregating V segments, but an unknown experimental factor could not be excluded. Cytomegalovirus status was reported to be diagnosed by the classifier with high specificity and sensitivity in both the original and validation cohorts. A further reported finding was that TCR beta sequences accurately predicted the HLA-A and HLA-B alleles for most subjects in the first cohort. In vitro tests confirmed that a few of the cytomegalovirus-associated TCR beta chains recognize cytomegalovirus antigens. A later analysis reported that several top co-occurrence clusters appeared linked to parvovirus B19, influenza, CMV and Epstein-Barr virus. In this cohort, only TCR beta chains were sequenced, and detectable features were limited by the absence of alpha or paired-chain data.

Libraries came from the immunoSEQ multiplex PCR assay. For the multiplex PCR, a mixture combining 60 forward primers for TCR Vbeta segments and 13 reverse primers for TCR Jbeta segments was used. Amplification of the CDR3 region of rearranged TCR beta genes was performed with a multiplex PCR assay on genomic DNA. Amplified TCR beta libraries were sequenced as 87-base-pair reads on the Illumina HiSeq System. For the original study's pipeline: A later analysis counted 65 million to 90 million unique TCR beta chains across the 690 or so repertoires, and 10 million to 11 million of these chains were shared by at least two donors. A nearest-neighbor algorithm error-corrected the raw reads and collapsed the reads into unique sequences, merging closely related sequences to remove PCR and sequencing errors. CDR3 sequences were aligned to IMGT reference sequences to assign V, D and J gene segments. For a sequence to be retained, a match of at least six nucleotides was required to both a V gene segment and a J gene segment. Rearrangements were called productive when the CDR3 lacked stop codons and stayed in frame with V and J; all others were non-productive. Following IMGT convention, CDR3 was defined as the stretch from the second conserved V-encoded cysteine up to the conserved J-encoded phenylalanine. Sequences without an unambiguous match to a single V gene segment were excluded from the earlier analysis of about 640 of the donors. In an earlier analysis of 587 of the donors, a V segment was called functional when productive rearrangements were above 56.7%, and segregating when the standard deviation between donors exceeded 5%. A statistical classification framework was built to diagnose cytomegalovirus status from the catalog of TCR beta chain sequences. In a later analysis, TCR nucleotide sequences were compared against IMGT/GENE-DB human TR gene sequences so that V and J genes could be assigned. The TCRdist pipeline was used in a later analysis to assign CDR3 sequences and most-parsimonious VDJ recombination scenarios. In a later analysis, every TCR beta chain was defined by the combination of its CDR3 amino acid sequence and its V-gene family, and reads without a unique V-gene family were dropped. As a way to deal with suspected cross-contamination and a sequencing artifact, a later analysis dropped under 600 nucleotide sequences that were highly shared and had low generation probability. A later analysis calculated a clonal expansion index for each public chain from normalized within-repertoire ranks of inferred template counts. A later analysis computed generation probabilities with a VDJ recombination model fitted to out-of-frame rearrangements, and checked the results against IGoR. In a later analysis, TCR-TCR, TCR-HLA and TCR-CMV co-occurrence was scored with hypergeometric tests, and a repertoire-size bias correction was applied to TCR pairs. To estimate false discovery rates, a later analysis permuted the HLA or CMV assignments 20 times. A later analysis grouped co-occurring TCRs with DBSCAN, adding TCRdist sequence similarity when clustering within HLA-allele-positive subsets. Co-occurrence clustering excluded repertoires with fewer than 30,000 or more than 120,000 public chains, plus five with anomalous nucleotide sharing. Imported from immuneACCESS, the table was reduced by TCRdb to in-frame sequences with V and J called. These copies leave out some clones; in studies compared against another copy, an unresolved V gene accounts for under half, and the cause of the remainder is not known. That table is the source of V, J and clone size, and D and trimming were worked out from the DNA. The sample yields around 180,000 clones; around four fifths were counted once. The ten top clones hold around 5% of the sample.

The sample consisted of PBMCs. The rearranged segments are TRBV30 and TRBJ1-4, with TRBD1 matching 7 junction bases. The TCR sequence derives from a girl between 5 and 17 years old in good health and CMV-seropositive. The CDR3 protein is CAYRQGASNEKLFF. The DNA sequence is as follows: TGTGCCTACAGACAGGGTGCTAGTAATGAAAAACTGTTTTTT.